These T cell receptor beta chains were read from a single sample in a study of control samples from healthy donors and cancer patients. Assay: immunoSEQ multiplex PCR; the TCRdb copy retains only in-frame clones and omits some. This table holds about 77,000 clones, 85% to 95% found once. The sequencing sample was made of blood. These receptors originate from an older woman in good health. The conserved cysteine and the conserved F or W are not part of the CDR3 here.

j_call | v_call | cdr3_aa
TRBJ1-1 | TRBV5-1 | ASSWTENTEAF
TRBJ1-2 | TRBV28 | ASSFSGIGYGYT
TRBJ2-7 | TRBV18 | ASSYRGGSAYEQY
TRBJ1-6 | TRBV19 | ASLSLGEGNSPLH
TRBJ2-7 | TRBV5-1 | ASSDSNWDEQY
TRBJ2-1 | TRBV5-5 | ASSLAVAGVHNEQF
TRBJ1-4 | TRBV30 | AWSVTGQDEKLF
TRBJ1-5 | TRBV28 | ASSSPFDPEGVREPQH
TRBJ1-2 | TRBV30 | AWNLGGSYGYT
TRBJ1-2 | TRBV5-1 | ASSPEGGRGYT
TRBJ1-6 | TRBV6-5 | ASSQSTRAVSPLH
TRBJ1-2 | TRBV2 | ASSEESSVYGYT
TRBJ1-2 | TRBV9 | ASSAISQGYYT
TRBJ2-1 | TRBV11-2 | ASSTTPGTGYNEQF
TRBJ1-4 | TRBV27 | ASSLTATNEKLF
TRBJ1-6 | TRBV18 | ASSSERVPNSPLH
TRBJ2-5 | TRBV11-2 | ASSYLRVRTQETQY
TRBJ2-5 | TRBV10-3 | AISERLAGETQY
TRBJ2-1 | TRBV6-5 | ASSKGGGEQF
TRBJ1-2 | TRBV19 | ASSIGQTSGYT
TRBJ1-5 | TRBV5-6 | ASQLGGVARYSNQPQH
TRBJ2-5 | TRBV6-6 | ASSDRTRWETQY
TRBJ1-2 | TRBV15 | ATSNLHNYGYT
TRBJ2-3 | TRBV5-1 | ASSLSKREGADTQY
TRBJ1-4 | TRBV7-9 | ASSLDGNNEKLF
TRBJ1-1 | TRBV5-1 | ASSSGWGSEAF
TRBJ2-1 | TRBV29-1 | SVERGFGSSYNEQF
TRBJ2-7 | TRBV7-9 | ASSLGYGSKSEQY
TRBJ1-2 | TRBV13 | ASSLMQTGATNYGYT
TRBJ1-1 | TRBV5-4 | ASSKTGVNTEAF
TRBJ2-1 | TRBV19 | ASSILANSYNEQF
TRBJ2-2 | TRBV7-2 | ASSFSNTGELF
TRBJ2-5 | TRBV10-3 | AISEPGTGDEETQY
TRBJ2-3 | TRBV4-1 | ASSQGNGASTDTQY
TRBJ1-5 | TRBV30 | AWSYAGTPLEQPQH
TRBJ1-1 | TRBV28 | ASGLEDREGTEAF